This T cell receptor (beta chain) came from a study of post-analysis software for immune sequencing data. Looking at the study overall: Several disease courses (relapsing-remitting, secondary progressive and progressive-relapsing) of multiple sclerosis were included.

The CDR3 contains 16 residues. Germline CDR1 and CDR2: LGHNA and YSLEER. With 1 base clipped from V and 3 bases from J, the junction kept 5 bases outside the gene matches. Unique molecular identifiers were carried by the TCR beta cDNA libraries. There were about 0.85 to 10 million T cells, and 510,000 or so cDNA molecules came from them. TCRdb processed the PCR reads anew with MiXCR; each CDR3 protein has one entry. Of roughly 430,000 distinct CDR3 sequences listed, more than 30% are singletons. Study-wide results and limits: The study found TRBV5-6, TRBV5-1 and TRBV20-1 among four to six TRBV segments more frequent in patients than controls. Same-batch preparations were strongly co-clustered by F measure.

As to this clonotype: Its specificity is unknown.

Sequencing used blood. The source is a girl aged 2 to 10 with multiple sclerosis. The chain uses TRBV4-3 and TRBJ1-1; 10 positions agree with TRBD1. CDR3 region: CASSQGTGGIHTEAFF. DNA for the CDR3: TGCGCCAGCAGCCAAGGGACAGGGGGTATACACACTGAAGCTTTCTTT.